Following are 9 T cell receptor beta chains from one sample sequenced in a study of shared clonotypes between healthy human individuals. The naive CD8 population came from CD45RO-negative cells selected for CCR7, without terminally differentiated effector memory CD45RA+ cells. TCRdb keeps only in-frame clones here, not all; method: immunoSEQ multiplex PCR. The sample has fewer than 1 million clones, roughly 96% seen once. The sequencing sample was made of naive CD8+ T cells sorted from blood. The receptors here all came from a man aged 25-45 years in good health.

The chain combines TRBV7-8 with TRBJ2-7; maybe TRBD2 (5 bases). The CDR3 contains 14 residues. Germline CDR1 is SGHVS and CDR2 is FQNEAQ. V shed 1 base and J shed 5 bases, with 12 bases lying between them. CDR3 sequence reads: CASSLVPHGDEQYF. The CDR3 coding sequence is TGTGCCAGCAGCTTAGTCCCCCACGGGGACGAGCAGTACTTC. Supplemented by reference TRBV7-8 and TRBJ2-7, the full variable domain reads GAGVSQSPRYKVAKRGQDVALRCDPISGHVSLFWYQQALGQGPEFLTYFQNEAQLDKSGLPSDRFFAERPEGSVSTLKIQRTQQEDSAVYLCASSLVPHGDEQYFGPGTRLTVT.

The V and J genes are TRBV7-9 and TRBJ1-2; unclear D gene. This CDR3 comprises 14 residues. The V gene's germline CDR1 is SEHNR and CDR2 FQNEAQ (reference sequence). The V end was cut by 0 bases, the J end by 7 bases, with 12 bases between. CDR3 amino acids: CASSLAGGPGGYTF. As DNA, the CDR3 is TGTGCCAGCAGCTTAGCTGGCGGCCCGGGTGGCTACACCTTC.

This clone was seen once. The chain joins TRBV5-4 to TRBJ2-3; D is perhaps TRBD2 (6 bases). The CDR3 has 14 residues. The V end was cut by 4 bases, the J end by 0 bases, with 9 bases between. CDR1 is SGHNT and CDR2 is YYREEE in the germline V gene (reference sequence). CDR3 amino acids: CASSGSGSTDTQYF. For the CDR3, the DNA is TGTGCCAGCAGCGGGAGCGGGAGCACAGATACGCAGTATTTT.

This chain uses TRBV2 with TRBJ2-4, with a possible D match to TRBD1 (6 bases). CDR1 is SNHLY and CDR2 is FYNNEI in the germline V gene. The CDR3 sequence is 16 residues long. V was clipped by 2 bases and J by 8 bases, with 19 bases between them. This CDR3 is CASSEPPRTALDIQYF. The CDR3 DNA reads TGTGCCAGCAGTGAACCCCCCCGGACAGCTTTGGACATTCAGTACTTC.

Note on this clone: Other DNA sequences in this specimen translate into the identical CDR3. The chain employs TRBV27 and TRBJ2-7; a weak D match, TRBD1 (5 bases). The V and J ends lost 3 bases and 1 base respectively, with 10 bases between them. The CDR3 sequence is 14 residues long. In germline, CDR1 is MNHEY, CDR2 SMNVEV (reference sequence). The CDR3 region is CASSFSRESYEQYF. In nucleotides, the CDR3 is TGTGCCAGCAGTTTTAGCAGGGAATCCTACGAGCAGTACTTC.

CDR3: CASSLAQNSYEQYF. For the CDR3, the DNA is TGTGCCAGCAGTTTAGCACAGAACTCCTACGAGCAGTACTTC. V and J are TRBV27 and TRBJ2-7; unclear D gene. In germline, CDR1 is MNHEY, CDR2 SMNVEV (reference sequence). V was cut by 2 bases and J by 0 bases, with 8 bases left in between. The CDR3 loop spans 14 amino acids.

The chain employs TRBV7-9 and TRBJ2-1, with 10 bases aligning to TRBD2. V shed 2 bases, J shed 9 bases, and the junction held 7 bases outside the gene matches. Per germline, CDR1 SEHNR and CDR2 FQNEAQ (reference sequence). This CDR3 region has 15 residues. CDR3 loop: CASSLPLAGEIEQFF. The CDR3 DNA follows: TGTGCCAGCAGCTTACCCCTAGCGGGAGAGATTGAGCAGTTCTTC.

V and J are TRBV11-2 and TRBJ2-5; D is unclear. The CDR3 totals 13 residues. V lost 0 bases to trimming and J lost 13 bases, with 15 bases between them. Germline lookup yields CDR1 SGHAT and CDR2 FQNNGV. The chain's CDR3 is CASSLEPTATGYF. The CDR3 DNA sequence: TGTGCCAGCAGCTTAGAACCTACAGCGACTGGGTACTTC.

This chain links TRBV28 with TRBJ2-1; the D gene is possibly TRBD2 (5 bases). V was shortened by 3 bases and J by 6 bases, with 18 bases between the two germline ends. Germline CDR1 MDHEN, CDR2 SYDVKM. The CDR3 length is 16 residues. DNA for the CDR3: TGTGCCAGCAGTTTCGCTATGCGGTCCACTAGCAATGAGCAGTTCTTC. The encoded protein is CASSFAMRSTSNEQFF.